The present entry profiles one TCR beta chain with its context. This entry belongs to a study of immune evolution from preneoplasia to lung adenocarcinoma. Germline V CDR1 and CDR2: SGHVS, FQNEAQ. V trimming: 1 base; J trimming: 8 bases; junction bases outside the gene matches: 4. The length of the CDR3 is 13 residues. The method was immunoSEQ multiplex PCR; TCRdb's version includes in-frame clones alone and lacks a portion of them. In the table there are around 10,000 clones, around four fifths of which are singletons. The chain couples TRBV7-8 to TRBJ1-2; 7 positions agree with TRBD1. This sequence originates from a person aged 70 to 80 with lung adenocarcinoma. Some clones in this sample may be carry-over from other donors' samples. The sequenced sample consisted of FFPE minimally invasive lung adenocarcinoma tissue. In DNA, the CDR3 is TGTGCCAGCAGCTTAGGACAGGGTGGAGGCTACACCTTC. Encoded protein: CASSLGQGGGYTF.